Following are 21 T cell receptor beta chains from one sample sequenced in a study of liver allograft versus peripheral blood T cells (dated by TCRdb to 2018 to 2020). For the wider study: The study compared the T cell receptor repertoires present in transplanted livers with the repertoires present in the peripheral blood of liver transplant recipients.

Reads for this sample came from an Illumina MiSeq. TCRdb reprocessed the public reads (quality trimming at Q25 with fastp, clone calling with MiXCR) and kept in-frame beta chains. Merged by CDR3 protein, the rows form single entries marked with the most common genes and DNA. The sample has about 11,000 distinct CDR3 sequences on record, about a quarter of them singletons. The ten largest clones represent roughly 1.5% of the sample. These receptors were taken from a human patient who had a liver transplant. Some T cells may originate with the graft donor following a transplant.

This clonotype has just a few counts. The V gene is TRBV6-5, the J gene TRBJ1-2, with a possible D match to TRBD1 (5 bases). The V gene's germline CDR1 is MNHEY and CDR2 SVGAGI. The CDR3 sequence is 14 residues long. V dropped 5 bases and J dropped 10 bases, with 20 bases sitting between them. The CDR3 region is CASSPVTAGTIYTF. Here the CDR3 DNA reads TGTGCCAGCAGTCCTGTGACAGCCGGGACGATCTACACCTTC.

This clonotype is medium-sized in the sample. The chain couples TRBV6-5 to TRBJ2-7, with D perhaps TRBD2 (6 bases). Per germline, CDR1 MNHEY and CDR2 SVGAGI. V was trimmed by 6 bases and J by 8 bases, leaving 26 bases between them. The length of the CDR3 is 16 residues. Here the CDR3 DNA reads TGTGCCAGCAGGCAATGGTCGGGGACTCAACTAATGAAGCAGTACTTC. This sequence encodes CASRQWSGTQLMKQYF.

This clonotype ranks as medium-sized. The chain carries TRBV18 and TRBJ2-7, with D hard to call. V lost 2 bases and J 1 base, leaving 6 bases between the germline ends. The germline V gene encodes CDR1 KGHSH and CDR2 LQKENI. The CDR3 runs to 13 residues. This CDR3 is CASSPGNSYEQYF. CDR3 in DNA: TGTGCCAGCTCACCAGGCAATTCCTACGAGCAGTACTTC.

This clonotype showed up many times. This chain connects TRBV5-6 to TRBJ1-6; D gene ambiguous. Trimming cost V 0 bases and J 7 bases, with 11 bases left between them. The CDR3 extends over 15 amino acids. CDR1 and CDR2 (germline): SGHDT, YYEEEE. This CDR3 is CASSLGQNRNSPLHF. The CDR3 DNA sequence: TGTGCCAGCAGCTTGGGGCAGAACCGGAATTCACCCCTCCACTTT.

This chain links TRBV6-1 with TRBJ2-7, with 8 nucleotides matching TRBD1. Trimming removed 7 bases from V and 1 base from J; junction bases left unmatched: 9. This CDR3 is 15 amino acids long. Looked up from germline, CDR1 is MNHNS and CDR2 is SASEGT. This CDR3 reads CASTSTGALSYEQYF. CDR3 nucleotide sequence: TGTGCCAGCACTTCGACAGGGGCCCTTTCCTACGAGCAGTACTTC.

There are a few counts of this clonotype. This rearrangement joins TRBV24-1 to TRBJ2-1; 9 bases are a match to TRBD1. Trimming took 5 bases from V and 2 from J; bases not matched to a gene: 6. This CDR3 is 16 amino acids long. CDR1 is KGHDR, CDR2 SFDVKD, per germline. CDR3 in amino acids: CATSVPDRGPYNEQFF. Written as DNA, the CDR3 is TGTGCCACCAGTGTCCCGGACAGGGGTCCCTACAATGAGCAGTTCTTC.

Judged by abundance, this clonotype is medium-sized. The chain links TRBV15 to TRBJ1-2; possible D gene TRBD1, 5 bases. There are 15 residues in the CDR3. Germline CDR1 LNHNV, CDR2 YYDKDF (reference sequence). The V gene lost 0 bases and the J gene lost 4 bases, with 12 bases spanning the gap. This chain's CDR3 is CATSRDRAGSYGYTF. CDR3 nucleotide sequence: TGTGCCACCAGCAGAGATCGGGCAGGGTCCTATGGCTACACCTTC.

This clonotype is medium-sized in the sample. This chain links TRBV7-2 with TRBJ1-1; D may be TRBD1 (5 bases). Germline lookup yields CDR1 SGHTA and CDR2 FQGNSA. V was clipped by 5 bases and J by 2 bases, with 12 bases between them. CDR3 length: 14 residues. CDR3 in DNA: TGTGCCAGCAGCCCCTCCGGGGCTAACACTGAAGCTTTCTTT. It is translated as CASSPSGANTEAFF.

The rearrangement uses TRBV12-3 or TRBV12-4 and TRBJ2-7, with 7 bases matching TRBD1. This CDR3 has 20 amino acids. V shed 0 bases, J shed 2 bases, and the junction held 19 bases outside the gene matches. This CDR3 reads CASSLALEGAGNRPAYEQYF. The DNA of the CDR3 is TGTGCCAGCAGTTTAGCGTTAGAGGGGGCAGGTAATCGCCCCGCCTACGAGCAGTACTTC.

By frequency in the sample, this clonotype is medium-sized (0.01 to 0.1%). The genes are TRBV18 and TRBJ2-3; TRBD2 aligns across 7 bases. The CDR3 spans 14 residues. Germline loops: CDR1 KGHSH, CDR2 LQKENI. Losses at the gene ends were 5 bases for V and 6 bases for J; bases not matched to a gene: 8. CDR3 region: CASSGLAETDTQYF. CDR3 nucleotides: TGTGCCAGCTCAGGTCTAGCGGAGACCGATACGCAGTATTTT.

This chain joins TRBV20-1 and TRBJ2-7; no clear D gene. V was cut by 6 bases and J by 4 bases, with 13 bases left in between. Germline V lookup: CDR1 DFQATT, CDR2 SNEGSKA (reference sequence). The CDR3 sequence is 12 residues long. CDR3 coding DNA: TGCAGTGCCAATCCGACCATATACGAGCAGTACTTC. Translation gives CSANPTIYEQYF.

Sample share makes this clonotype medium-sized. The DNA of the CDR3 is TGTGCCAGCTCACCCTCGATCGGCACTAATCAGCCCCAGCATTTT. Protein sequence: CASSPSIGTNQPQHF. The chain is built from TRBV18 and TRBJ1-5; D ambiguous. CDR3 length: 15 amino acids. From germline, CDR1 is KGHSH and CDR2 LQKENI. V was trimmed by 3 bases and J by 4 bases, leaving 13 bases between them.

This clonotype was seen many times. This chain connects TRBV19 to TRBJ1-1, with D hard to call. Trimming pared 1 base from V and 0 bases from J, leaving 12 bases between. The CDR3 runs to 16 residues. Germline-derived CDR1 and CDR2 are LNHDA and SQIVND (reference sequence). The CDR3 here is CASSIGSPRMNTEAFF. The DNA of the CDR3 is TGTGCCAGTAGTATAGGAAGCCCAAGAATGAACACTGAAGCTTTCTTT.

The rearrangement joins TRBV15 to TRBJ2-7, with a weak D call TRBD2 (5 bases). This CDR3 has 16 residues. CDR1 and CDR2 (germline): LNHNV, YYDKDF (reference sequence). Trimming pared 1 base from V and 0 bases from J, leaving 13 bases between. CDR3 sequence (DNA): TGTGCCACCAGCAGAGTGTCCGGGGAAAGCTCCTACGAGCAGTACTTC. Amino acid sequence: CATSRVSGESSYEQYF.

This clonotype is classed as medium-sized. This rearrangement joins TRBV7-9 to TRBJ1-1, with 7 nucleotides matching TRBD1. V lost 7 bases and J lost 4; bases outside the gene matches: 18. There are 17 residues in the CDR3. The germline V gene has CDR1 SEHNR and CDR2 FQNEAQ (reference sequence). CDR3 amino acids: CASITTPGDSLTTEAFF. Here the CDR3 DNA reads TGTGCCAGCATAACGACCCCTGGGGACAGCCTTACCACTGAAGCTTTCTTT. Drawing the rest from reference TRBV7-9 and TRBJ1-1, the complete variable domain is DTGVSQNPRHKITKRGQNVTFRCDPISEHNRLYWYRQTLGQGPEFLTYFQNEAQLEKSRLLSDRFSAERPKGSFSTLEIQRTEQGDSAMYLCASITTPGDSLTTEAFFGQGTRLTVV.

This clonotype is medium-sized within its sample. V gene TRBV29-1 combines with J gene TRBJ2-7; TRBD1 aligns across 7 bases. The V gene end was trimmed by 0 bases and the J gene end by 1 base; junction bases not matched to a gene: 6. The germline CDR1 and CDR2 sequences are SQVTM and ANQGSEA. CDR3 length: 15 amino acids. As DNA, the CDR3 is TGCAGCGTTGAAGATCCGACAGGGAGATCCTACGAGCAGTACTTC. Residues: CSVEDPTGRSYEQYF.

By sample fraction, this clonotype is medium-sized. The CDR3: CAWSPWDGDTEAFF. CDR3 DNA: TGTGCCTGGAGTCCCTGGGACGGAGACACTGAAGCTTTCTTT. The chain recombines TRBV30 with TRBJ1-1, with D possibly matching TRBD1 (5 bases). With 2 bases removed from V and 3 bases from J, the gap between germline ends came to 13 bases. Germline V gene data show CDR1 as GTSNPN and CDR2 as SVGIG (reference sequence). CDR3 length: 14 amino acids.

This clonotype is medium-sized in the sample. Written as DNA, the CDR3 is TGTGCCAGCAGCTTGGGGACGGAGAATTCACCCCTCCACTTT. It codes for CASSLGTENSPLHF. The chain carries TRBV7-2 and TRBJ1-6, with D possibly TRBD1 on 5 matching bases. Germline V CDR1 and CDR2: SGHTA, FQGNSA. The length of the CDR3 is 14 residues. The V end lost 3 bases, the J end lost 7 bases, and 10 bases lay between the germline ends.

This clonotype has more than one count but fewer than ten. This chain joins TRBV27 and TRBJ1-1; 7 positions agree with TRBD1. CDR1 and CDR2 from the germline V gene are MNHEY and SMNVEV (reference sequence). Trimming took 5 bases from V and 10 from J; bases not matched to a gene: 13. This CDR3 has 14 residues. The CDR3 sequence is CASSQFPSTGTAFF. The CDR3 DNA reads TGTGCCAGCAGTCAGTTCCCCTCGACAGGGACAGCTTTCTTT.

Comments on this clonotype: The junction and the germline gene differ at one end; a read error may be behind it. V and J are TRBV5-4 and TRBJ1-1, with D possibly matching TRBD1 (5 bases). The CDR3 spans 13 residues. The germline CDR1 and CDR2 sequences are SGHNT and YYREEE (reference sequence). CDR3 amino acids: CVSRETGNTEAFF. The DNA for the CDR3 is TGTGTCAGCAGGGAGACGGGGAACACTGAAGCTTTCTTT.

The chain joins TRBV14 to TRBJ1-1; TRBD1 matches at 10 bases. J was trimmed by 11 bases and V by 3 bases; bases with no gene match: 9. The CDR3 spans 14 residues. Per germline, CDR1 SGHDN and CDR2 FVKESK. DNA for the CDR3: TGTGCCAGCAGCCAGAGACAGGGGGCCCCCTGGGCTTTCTTT. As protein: CASSQRQGAPWAFF.